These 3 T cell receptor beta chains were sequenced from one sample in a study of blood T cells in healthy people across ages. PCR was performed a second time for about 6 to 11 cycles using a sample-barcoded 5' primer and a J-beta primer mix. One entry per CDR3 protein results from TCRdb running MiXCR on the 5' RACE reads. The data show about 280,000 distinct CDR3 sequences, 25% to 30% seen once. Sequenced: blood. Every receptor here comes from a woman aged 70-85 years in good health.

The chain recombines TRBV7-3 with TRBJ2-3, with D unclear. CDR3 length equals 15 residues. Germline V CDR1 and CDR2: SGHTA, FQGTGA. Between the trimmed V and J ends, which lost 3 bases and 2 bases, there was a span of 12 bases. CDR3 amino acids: CASSFTGRPTDTQYF. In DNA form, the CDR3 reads TGTGCCAGCAGCTTTACCGGCAGGCCCACAGATACGCAGTATTTT.

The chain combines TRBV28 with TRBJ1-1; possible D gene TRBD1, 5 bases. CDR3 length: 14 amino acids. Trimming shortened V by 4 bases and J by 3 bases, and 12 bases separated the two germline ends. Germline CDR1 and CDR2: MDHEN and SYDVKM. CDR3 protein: CASSSGIGDTEAFF. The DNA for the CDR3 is TGTGCCAGCAGTTCCGGGATAGGGGACACTGAAGCTTTCTTT. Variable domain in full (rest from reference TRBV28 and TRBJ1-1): DVKVTQSSRYLVKRTGEKVFLECVQDMDHENMFWYRQDPGLGLRLIYFSYDVKMKEKGDIPEGYSVSREKKERFSLILESASTNQTSMYLCASSSGIGDTEAFFGQGTRLTVV.

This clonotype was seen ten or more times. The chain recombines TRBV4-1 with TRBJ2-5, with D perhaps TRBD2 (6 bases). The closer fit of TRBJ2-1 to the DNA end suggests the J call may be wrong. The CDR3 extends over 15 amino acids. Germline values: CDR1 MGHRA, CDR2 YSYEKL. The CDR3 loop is CASSQPGRTGDEQFF. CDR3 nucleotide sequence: TGCGCCAGCAGCCAGCCGGGACGCACGGGGGATGAGCAGTTCTTC.